This T cell receptor (beta chain) was found in a study of cytomegalovirus exposure and HLA in healthy donors. In the PCR, 60 Vbeta and 13 Jbeta primers were used. Generated by immunoSEQ multiplex PCR, the TCRdb table keeps only in-frame clones and is missing some. This table has over 100,000 clones, about two thirds appearing once. The germline V gene has CDR1 SGDLS and CDR2 YYNGEE. V was cut by 4 bases and J by 8 bases, with 25 bases left in between. The CDR3 loop spans 17 amino acids. On this clone: Antigen unknown.

General study findings and limits: A likely sequencing artifact accounted for one observed cluster of highly shared sequence variants. Cytomegalovirus status was reportedly diagnosed by the classifier with high specificity and sensitivity. A previous analysis found most TCR beta V segments productive roughly 87% or roughly 30% of the time.

This clonotype was sampled from a young man in good health and CMV-seropositive. The V gene is TRBV9, the J gene TRBJ2-1, with a weak D call TRBD2 (6 bases). What was sequenced was PBMCs. The CDR3 sequence is CASSPGTGAGRGDEQFF. CDR3 DNA sequence: TGTGCCAGCAGCCCAGGGACTGGGGCAGGGCGGGGAGATGAGCAGTTCTTC.